This paragraph covers one T cell receptor (beta chain) sequence. It lacks a known antigen. Base qualities are missing; no much larger clone stands one base away. The cohort consisted of some 730 healthy bone marrow donors. All cohort members were sampled while nominally healthy, although unrecorded immune exposures were likely present. The donor tested CMV seronegative, placing the donor among the 352 seronegative members of the cohort. A peripheral blood sample was provided by each donor, and peripheral blood mononuclear cells were used for TCR beta sequencing. The Qiagen DNeasy Blood Extraction Kit was used to extract genomic DNA from the blood cell samples. The entry originates in a study of cytomegalovirus exposure and HLA in healthy donors (dated by TCRdb to the late 2010s). Context from the whole study: In an earlier analysis of fewer than 750 of the donors, around 300 Gb of sequence data and 90 million to 130 million unique TCR beta sequences from about 179 million T cells were reported. An early release that covered around 590 HLA-typed donors contained approximately 300 gigabases of sequencing data and some 87 million unique TCR sequences. The genetic ancestry cluster associated with self-reported Caucasian donors included 65% to 90% of the approximately 430 genotyped donors. The study aimed to test whether cataloging public T cell receptors could reveal signatures of past pathogen exposure. Using immunosequencing, the study profiled T cell repertoires from fewer than 850 subjects and related those repertoires to cytomegalovirus serostatus. A separate validation cohort of approximately 120 different subjects was used in addition to the 666-subject first cohort. To predict cytomegalovirus infection status, the study brought together high-throughput TCR immunosequencing, statistical association of individual TCRs with disease status, and machine learning. A later analysis re-examined previously published TCR beta repertoires from more than 550 donors and added high-resolution HLA genotyping to investigate patterns of TCR occurrence. The later analysis used no new phenotypic data to find candidate immune exposures, relying instead on TCR beta sequences and their occurrence across donors. An earlier analysis of several hundred of the donors applied high-throughput TCR beta sequencing to assess whether each TCR beta V gene segment acted as functional or pseudogenic. Donor age, sex, ethnicity and CMV serostatus were compiled together with the repertoire data. In a later genetic analysis, genome-wide SNP genotypes for 398 of the 666 donors were used, and that subset was treated as a discovery cohort. All discovery cohort repertoires had been generated using a single sequencing platform. Class I and class II HLA loci were covered by the typing at four-digit resolution. Typing coverage varied by locus: 629-630 donors for A, B, C, DRB1 and DQB1; under 550 for DQA1; approximately 610 for DPA1; fewer than 480 for DPB1. Four to six DR-DQ haplotypes were handled as single units for association and clustering, since linkage in the cohort was strong. Across 398 genotyped donors of the cohort, an average of roughly 250,000 unique TCR beta nucleotide sequences per donor were sequenced, and roughly 20% of those sequences were non-productive. Study-wide findings and limitations: The classifier was reported to diagnose cytomegalovirus status with high specificity and sensitivity in both the original cohort and the validation cohort. A later analysis associated 17,000 or so TCR beta sequences with specific HLA alleles at a false discovery rate of 0.05. Some 16 rarely observed V segments, including chromosome 9 orphons, were excluded from the earlier analysis of just under 600 of the donors because counts were too low. A further reported finding was that TCR beta sequences accurately predicted the HLA-A and HLA-B alleles for most subjects in the first cohort. The authors suggested that the approach could potentially be extended to other disease states and immunological phenotypes. In a later analysis, the rate of TCR association differed among HLA loci, with DRB1 alleles having the most associated TCRs and HLA-C alleles having the fewest. In a later genetic analysis, fewer N-insertions in productive TCRs were reported among donors in an Asian-associated ancestry cluster than the roughly 670-donor mean. Because some donors lacked HLA typing at each locus, the association tests relied only on the typed subset. Immune exposure information for the cohort was limited to CMV serostatus. Most TCR sequences were seen in very few donors, while some public TCRs were found in many individuals. Some IMGT-functional V segments, including TRBV6-2 and TRBV6-3, could not be distinguished by the 87-base-pair reads and were therefore excluded. An earlier analysis of approximately 500 of the donors showed that most TCR beta V segments appeared in productive rearrangements either about 87% or about 30% of the time, which broadly matched IMGT annotations. Assigning TCR associations to individual alleles was difficult when HLA alleles, especially DR and DQ, strongly co-occurred. Linkage disequilibrium might explain the correlated functional status among segregating V segments, but an unknown experimental factor could not be ruled out. According to a later analysis, parvovirus B19, influenza, CMV and Epstein-Barr virus appeared linked to several top co-occurrence clusters. The sequencing pipeline was judged likely to have produced a cluster of highly shared sequence variants as a technical artifact. The cohort was sequenced for TCR beta chains only, and without alpha or paired-chain data the features that could be detected were limited. A later analysis found that HLA-associated TCR beta chains were more clonally expanded and had lower generation probabilities than equally common non-associated chains. An association between a missense DCLRE1C variant and V-gene and J-gene trimming of TCR beta chains was found in a later genetic analysis and replicated in an independent cohort. The study gave a list of more than 150 TCR beta chains associated with cytomegalovirus. A few of the identified cytomegalovirus-associated TCR beta chains were confirmed in vitro to be specific for cytomegalovirus antigens. Roughly uniform sequencing depth across donors was assumed in presence/absence analyses, although this assumption may not hold. Most CMV-associated TCR beta chains appeared to be HLA-restricted in a later analysis, and the HLA associations seemed to be driven largely by CMV exposure.

Library construction relied on the immunoSEQ multiplex PCR assay. A mixture of 60 forward primers for TCR Vbeta segments and 13 reverse primers for TCR Jbeta segments was used in the multiplex PCR. A multiplex PCR assay on genomic DNA amplified the CDR3 region of rearranged TCR beta genes. The amplified TCR beta libraries were sequenced on the Illumina HiSeq System as 87-base-pair reads. Turning to the authors' computational methods: A later analysis tallied roughly 80 million unique TCR beta chains across the 666 repertoires, and some 10 million of those chains were shared by two or more donors. Raw reads were error-corrected and collapsed into unique sequences by a nearest-neighbor algorithm in which closely related sequences were merged to remove PCR and sequencing errors. CDR3 sequences were aligned to IMGT reference sequences to assign V, D and J gene segments. For a sequence to be retained, a match of at least six nucleotides to both a V gene segment and a J gene segment was required. Rearrangements were called productive when the CDR3 lacked stop codons and stayed in frame with V and J; all others were non-productive. CDR3 was defined by IMGT convention, running from the second conserved V-encoded cysteine to the conserved J-encoded phenylalanine. In an earlier analysis of more than 550 of the donors, sequences lacking an unambiguous match to a single V gene segment were excluded. An earlier analysis of about 590 of the donors classified V segments as functional when productive rearrangements were above 56.7% and as segregating when the standard deviation between donors was above 5%. A statistical classification framework was built for diagnosing cytomegalovirus status from the catalog of TCR beta chain sequences. V and J gene assignment, in a later analysis, came from comparing TCR nucleotide sequences with IMGT/GENE-DB human TR gene sequences. A later analysis assigned CDR3 sequences and most-parsimonious VDJ recombination scenarios with the TCRdist pipeline. A later analysis defined each TCR beta chain by its CDR3 amino acid sequence plus V-gene family, and excluded reads lacking a unique V-gene family. As a way to deal with suspected cross-contamination and a sequencing artifact, a later analysis dropped approximately 570 nucleotide sequences that were highly shared and had low generation probability. A later analysis calculated a clonal expansion index for each public chain from normalized within-repertoire ranks of inferred template counts. In a later analysis, generation probabilities were computed with a VDJ recombination model fitted to out-of-frame rearrangements, and the resulting probabilities were checked against IGoR. Hypergeometric tests were used in a later analysis to score TCR-TCR, TCR-HLA and TCR-CMV co-occurrence, with a repertoire-size bias correction applied to the TCR pairs. False discovery rates were estimated in a later analysis by permuting HLA or CMV assignments 20 times. A later analysis grouped co-occurring TCRs with DBSCAN, adding TCRdist sequence similarity when clustering within HLA-allele-positive subsets. Repertoires with fewer than 30,000 or more than 120,000 public chains were left out of co-occurrence clustering, as were about 5 repertoires with anomalous nucleotide sharing. Imported from immuneACCESS, the table was reduced by TCRdb to in-frame sequences with V and J called. These copies leave out some clones; in studies compared against another copy, an unresolved V gene accounts for under half, and the cause of the remainder is not known. That table gives V, J and clone size, and the DNA gave D and trimming. Present in this sample are some 150,000 clones, around 72% of which were seen just once. Together, the top ten hold approximately 2% of the sample.

Trimming removed 0 bases from V and 6 bases from J; the gene matches leave 10 bases unexplained. From the germline V gene (reference sequence), CDR1 is MNHEY and CDR2 is SMNVEV. The CDR3 goes from the cysteine to the phenylalanine over 16 residues. The entry retains the CDR3 DNA only, 48 bases that are in frame from base 1. The sequence was collected from a middle-aged man in good health and CMV-seronegative. The sequence is built from TRBV27 and TRBJ1-2; 7 middle bases align to TRBD1. The sequenced sample consisted of PBMCs. The DNA reads TGTGCCAGCAGTTTATCCCTCTCGGACAGGCGGAATGGCTACACCTTC. Translated, it reads CASSLSLSDRRNGYTF.